This TCR beta chain was sequenced in a study of blood T cell repertoires in COVID-19. At the level of the study: The study drew acute and convalescent COVID-19 samples from the United States, Italy and Spain. In each case, the material was cDNA or gDNA derived from T cells, B-cell-depleted T cells, or PBMCs.

Germline V gene data show CDR1 as SGHVS and CDR2 as FQNEAQ. V dropped 6 bases and J dropped 0; count of bases not matched to a gene: 9. The CDR3 sequence is 16 residues long. In the original analysis: Using reference gene primer amplification, nucleated cell counts were estimated. Sequencing used immunoSEQ multiplex PCR; TCRdb keeps in-frame clones, though not all of them. V and J calls and clone size follow that table, whereas D and trimming were derived from the DNA. The data contain about 220,000 clones, roughly 80% of them singletons. The sequence was collected from a woman aged 25 to 39 who had recovered from COVID-19. The chain has TRBV7-8 and TRBJ2-3; the match to TRBD2 covers 7 bases. Sequencing was done on a sample of peripheral blood. CDR3 region: CASSFSSRESTDTQYF. CDR3 coding DNA: TGTGCCAGCAGTTTTTCTTCGCGGGAGAGCACAGATACGCAGTATTTT.